This is a list of T cell receptor beta chains from one sample in a study of cytomegalovirus exposure and HLA in healthy donors. Sequencing was performed with immunoSEQ multiplex PCR; in TCRdb, only in-frame clones are kept and a portion is missing. Here the sample spans around 200,000 clones, 65% to 85% being singletons. What was sequenced was PBMCs. These receptors came from a woman younger than 30 in good health and CMV-seropositive. CDR3s leave out the opening cysteine and the closing phenylalanine or tryptophan.

>TRBV9|TRBJ1-1
ASSIDTGSTEAF
>TRBV6-5|TRBJ2-7
ASTRTPDSYEQY
>TRBV2|TRBJ1-2
ASSERGLLGT
>TRBV19|TRBJ1-6
ASSMDRGRNSPLH
>TRBV9|TRBJ1-1
ASSVGGETEAF
>TRBV9|TRBJ1-1
ASSLTGLGTEAF
>TRBV7-9|TRBJ2-7
AIERGEFYEQY
>TRBV7-2|TRBJ2-1
ASSLRGTRGYDEQF
>TRBV27|TRBJ2-3
ASSLPGGLRDTQY
>TRBV7-9|TRBJ2-2
ASSLLSLRGIANTGELF
>TRBV6-1|TRBJ2-3
ASSEVWPSTDTQY
>TRBV15|TRBJ1-1
ATSRSRGNTEAF
>TRBV7-3|TRBJ2-2
ASSLLPTELNTGELF
>TRBV9|TRBJ2-1
ASGALGGSSYNEQF
>TRBV6-1|TRBJ1-1
ASSDPGTGGLPGTEAF
>TRBV5-1|TRBJ2-2
ASRGGGAGELF
>TRBV10-3|TRBJ1-2
AISADRGLDGYT
>TRBV5-1|TRBJ2-2
ASSRPLPGGTGELF
>TRBV5-8|TRBJ1-2
ASSLLGPTYGYT
>TRBV19|TRBJ2-7
ASSLSGGLSYEQY
>TRBV7-9|TRBJ1-3
ATGPDGNTIY
>TRBV5-1|TRBJ1-4
ASSLGQGNEKLF
>TRBV5-6|TRBJ1-1
ASSIDTRNTEAF
>TRBV4-3|TRBJ2-7
ASSFQDSRRTPYEQY
>TRBV5-4|TRBJ2-3
ATSGGRRVDTQY
>TRBV7-8|TRBJ1-4
ASSRVLTGRNEKLF
>TRBV19|TRBJ1-5
ASSTWGTGGNQPQH
>TRBV5-1|TRBJ1-1
ASSLTGEGTEAF
>TRBV19|TRBJ1-1
ASSISAEAF